This is a list of T cell receptor beta chains from one sample in a study of Graves' ophthalmopathy and Graves' hyperthyroidism. TCRdb re-derived calls from the multiplex PCR reads in MiXCR, one entry per CDR3 protein. The repertoire holds around 470,000 distinct CDR3 sequences, with roughly an eighth as singletons. The sample consisted of blood. These receptors were taken from a woman aged 30 to 39 with Graves' ophthalmopathy. The conserved cysteine and the conserved F or W are not part of the CDR3 here. Fields, in order: clone size, V gene, D gene, J gene, CDR3 protein. A D gene is named only where the DNA matches it firmly. Only part of the rows carry a size: once, few, many, or a class if the clone is expanded.

>NA|TRBV28|NA|TRBJ1-5
ASSTPEATGNQPQH
>many|TRBV29-1|NA|TRBJ2-7
SVAQASTYEQY
>many|TRBV19|NA|TRBJ1-1
ASSKGDGWNTEAF
>many|TRBV27|TRBD2|TRBJ2-2
ASSSGTRDTGELF
>many|TRBV6-5|NA|TRBJ1-2
ASSYMEGLSNYGYT
>many|TRBV30|NA|TRBJ1-2
AWSSEGLSNRGYT
>many|TRBV5-1|NA|TRBJ2-7
ASSLGTPEQY
>many|TRBV6-5|NA|TRBJ1-2
ASSYALGFGLDYGYT
>NA|TRBV11-2|NA|TRBJ1-1
ASSGGWRNLNTEAF
>many|TRBV4-1|NA|TRBJ1-3
ASSQSPTNTIY
>many|TRBV9|NA|TRBJ2-5
ASSVRQYQETQY
>NA|TRBV19|NA|TRBJ1-1
ARNRDMNTEAF
>many|TRBV5-1|NA|TRBJ1-1
ASSILWGRGTEAF
>many|TRBV12-5|NA|TRBJ2-7
ASAPGWDRLYEQY
>NA|TRBV5-1|NA|TRBJ1-2
ASSQRTAFNYGYT
>many|TRBV6-1|NA|TRBJ2-5
ASSALAGPRTETQY
>many|TRBV20-1|NA|TRBJ2-5
SARWTEETQY
>many|TRBV6-5|NA|TRBJ2-7
ASSLGTSANEQY
>NA|TRBV18|NA|TRBJ2-7
ASSPPPFYGPTSYEQY
>many|TRBV11-2|TRBD2|TRBJ2-5
ASSLVGPGGGETQY
>many|TRBV20-1|TRBD1|TRBJ2-5
SAKQGEPRETQY
>few|TRBV19|NA|TRBJ2-7
ASSSGQHYEQC
>many|TRBV6-1|NA|TRBJ1-2
ATSPVPGGARSGYT
>NA|TRBV10-3|NA|TRBJ2-2
AISELWTPNTGELF
>many|TRBV4-2|TRBD1|TRBJ1-2
ASSREIGTGDYGYT
>NA|TRBV6-1|TRBD1|TRBJ1-2
ASTETGPLYGYT
>few|TRBV30|NA|TRBJ2-2
AWSYDNTGELF
>NA|TRBV15|TRBD1|TRBJ1-2
ATSRDRADGYT
>many|TRBV5-1|NA|TRBJ1-1
ASSLAEGANTEAF
>many|TRBV12-3/TRBV12-4|NA|TRBJ2-5
ASRPEASSEETQY
>many|TRBV7-3|NA|TRBJ2-7
ASSREGSLSYEQY
>NA|TRBV18|NA|TRBJ2-6
ASSPFVSGANVLT
>NA|TRBV20-1|NA|TRBJ1-1
SATRASRMNTEAF
>many|TRBV28|NA|TRBJ1-1
ASSETGGSSH
>NA|TRBV4-1|NA|TRBJ2-7
ASSQTQDYEQY
>few|TRBV28|TRBD2|TRBJ2-7
ASSLGRELHEQY
>many|TRBV6-1|NA|TRBJ1-5
ASSERAGNQPQH
>many|TRBV11-2|NA|TRBJ2-7
ASSLVWDFTSYEQY
>NA|TRBV6-1|NA|TRBJ1-2
ASSLHNNPYGYT
>many|TRBV12-3/TRBV12-4|NA|TRBJ1-5
ASGRQTKRPQH
>many|TRBV3-1|TRBD1|TRBJ1-1
ASSHNGQGMGAF
>many|TRBV16|NA|TRBJ1-1
ASSQGKFTEAF
>NA|TRBV28|TRBD1|TRBJ2-5
ASSMDRGLETQY
>many|TRBV12-3/TRBV12-4|TRBD1|TRBJ1-5
ASSLLPGQREH
>many|TRBV5-1|NA|TRBJ1-2
ASNPTGGGYGYT
>many|TRBV20-1|NA|TRBJ1-3
SARSGGFGNTIY
>many|TRBV5-1|NA|TRBJ2-7
ASSRRGNSYEQY
>many|TRBV11-2|NA|TRBJ2-6
ASSLETAHSGANVLT
>many|TRBV27|TRBD1|TRBJ2-5
ASSRTGGEETQY